The 14 T cell receptor beta chains below come from one sample, sequenced in a study of T cell repertoires in cytomegalovirus infection. TCRdb re-analysed the reads in MiXCR, keeping a single row per CDR3 protein. The sample carries roughly 69,000 distinct CDR3 sequences, about 27% recorded once. No antigen has been identified for these receptors. The source material was CD8+ T cells from cultured PBMCs, sampled from culture after CMV antigen stimulation. The receptors derive from a human donor in good health (CMV status not recorded). Some clones in this sample may be carry-over from other donors' samples.

This clonotype was seen a handful of times. This chain links TRBV18 with TRBJ1-4; TRBD1 aligns across 9 bases. With 3 bases clipped from V and 7 bases from J, the junction kept 3 bases outside the gene matches. This CDR3 spans 14 amino acids. From germline, CDR1 is KGHSH and CDR2 LQKENI. CDR3 DNA: TGTGCCAGCTCACCGGGACAGGGCCCTGAAAAACTGTTTTTT. It specifies CASSPGQGPEKLFF. Supplemented by reference TRBV18 and TRBJ1-4, the full variable domain reads NAGVMQNPRHLVRRRGQEARLRCSPMKGHSHVYWYRQLPEEGLKFMVYLQKENIIDESGMPKERFSAEFPKEGPSILRIQQVVRGDSAAYFCASSPGQGPEKLFFGSGTQLSVL.

The rearrangement uses TRBV5-1 and TRBJ1-1; TRBD1 aligns across 7 bases. Losses at the gene ends were 2 bases for V and 4 bases for J; bases not matched to a gene: 11. The CDR3 is 16 amino acids. The germline gives CDR1 SGHRS, CDR2 YFSETQ. CDR3 bases: TGCGCCAGCAGCTTCGGGCCGCGAGGGGACAGCACTGAAGCTTTCTTT. Its translation is CASSFGPRGDSTEAFF.

The rearrangement links TRBV4-3 to TRBJ1-5; 7 positions agree with TRBD1. Per germline, CDR1 LGHNA and CDR2 YSLEER. The CDR3 has 15 amino acids. V trimming: 4 bases; J trimming: 5 bases; junction bases outside the gene matches: 8. The CDR3 region is CASSRVRQGDQPQHF. The CDR3 DNA follows: TGCGCCAGCAGCCGGGTCAGACAGGGAGATCAGCCCCAGCATTTT.

The chain couples TRBV7-4 to TRBJ2-2, with D maybe TRBD1 (5 bases). This CDR3 is built from 15 residues. The germline V gene encodes CDR1 SGHVT and CDR2 SQSDAQ. Trimming took off 3 bases at V and 7 bases at J, with 15 bases between the two ends. Written as DNA, the CDR3 is TGTGCCAGCAGCTTTTCGGAAAGGGGAAACGGGGAGCTGTTTTTT. Protein product: CASSFSERGNGELFF.

This clonotype was recorded at least ten times. This chain joins TRBV7-2 and TRBJ2-4; D may be TRBD2 (5 bases). V gave up 5 bases and J gave up 3 bases, with 20 bases separating them. Germline V gene lookup returns CDR1 SGHTA and CDR2 FQGNSA. The CDR3 length is 17 residues. CDR3 in amino acids: CASSPLHKAVGKNIQYF. In DNA form, the CDR3 reads TGTGCCAGCAGCCCTTTACACAAAGCGGTCGGCAAAAACATTCAGTACTTC.

This clonotype has a handful of counts. This chain links TRBV24-1 with TRBJ2-2, with D tentatively TRBD1 or TRBD2 (5 bases each). CDR3 length: 14 residues. V lost 8 bases, J lost 4 bases, and 13 bases lay in between. Germline V gene lookup returns CDR1 KGHDR and CDR2 SFDVKD. CDR3 DNA: TGTGCCACCATGGGGCAGGGACGCACCGGGGAGCTGTTTTTT. The encoded protein is CATMGQGRTGELFF.

V and J are TRBV28 and TRBJ2-3; TRBD1 is a possible D gene (5 bases). Germline CDR1 is MDHEN and CDR2 is SYDVKM. This CDR3 contains 15 residues. The V end lost 2 bases, the J end lost 0 bases, and 9 bases lay between the germline ends. The CDR3 DNA is TGTGCCAGCAGTTTAGGTAGGGGTAGCACAGATACGCAGTATTTT. It translates to CASSLGRGSTDTQYF.

This clonotype was recorded a few times. The chain employs TRBV4-3 and TRBJ2-1; 11 bases align to TRBD1. V lost 1 base to trimming and J lost 1 base; unmatched junction nucleotides: 9. The length of the CDR3 is 19 residues. CDR1 and CDR2 from the germline V gene are LGHNA and YSLEER. The CDR3 nucleotides are TGCGCCAGCAGCCAAGGGACAGGGGGCACACTACAGTCCTACAATGAGCAGTTCTTC. Translated, it gives CASSQGTGGTLQSYNEQFF.

This clonotype was detected many times. V gene TRBV15 combines with J gene TRBJ2-3; no clear D. Trimming left V 3 bases short and J 3 bases short, with 7 bases between. In germline, CDR1 is LNHNV, CDR2 YYDKDF (reference sequence). This CDR3 contains 13 residues. The CDR3 DNA reads as TGTGCCACCAGCAGGTCCTCGACAGATACGCAGTATTTT. Translated, it gives CATSRSSTDTQYF.

There are a few counts of this clonotype. The V call is TRBV28, the J call TRBJ2-1; TRBD1 matches 9 bases. CDR3 length equals 12 residues. Germline assignment: CDR1 MDHEN and CDR2 SYDVKM. The trim removed 6 bases at V and 9 bases at J, leaving 3 bases unmatched. Here the CDR3 DNA reads TGTGCCAGCAGCGGACAGGGGACTGAGCAGTTCTTC. This gives the protein CASSGQGTEQFF.

This clonotype was counted only a few times. The V gene is TRBV24-1, the J gene TRBJ2-1, with 9 bases that match TRBD1. CDR1 and CDR2 from the germline V gene are KGHDR and SFDVKD. J lost 7 bases, V lost 8 bases, and 8 bases had no gene match. The CDR3 length is 14 residues. The CDR3 DNA reads TGTGCCACCATGGGACAGGGAAGGACGAATGAGCAGTTCTTC. It is translated as CATMGQGRTNEQFF.

This chain links TRBV12-3 or TRBV12-4 with TRBJ2-1; TRBD1 matches 9 bases. The CDR3 is made up of 15 amino acids. With V trimmed by 1 base and J by 6 bases, 4 bases remained unmatched. The CDR3 loop reads CASSLGRTGVNEQFF. CDR3 DNA sequence: TGTGCCAGCAGTTTAGGCAGGACAGGGGTCAATGAGCAGTTCTTC.

This clonotype showed up just a few times. CDR3 DNA: TGTGCCACCAGCAGAGCTGACGGCTCCTACGAGCAGTACTTC. Translation: CATSRADGSYEQYF. The chain employs TRBV15 and TRBJ2-7; D unresolved. Trimming took 1 base from V and 0 from J, leaving 7 bases between them. Germline CDR1 LNHNV, CDR2 YYDKDF (reference sequence). This CDR3 is built from 14 residues.

This clonotype was seen many times. The chain carries TRBV27 and TRBJ2-7; 7 nucleotides match TRBD1. The V gene end was trimmed by 4 bases and the J gene end by 7 bases; junction bases not matched to a gene: 13. CDR3 length equals 15 residues. Per germline, CDR1 MNHEY and CDR2 SMNVEV (reference sequence). The CDR3 sequence is CASSSRTGGLREQYF. CDR3 nucleotides: TGTGCCAGCAGTTCCCGGACAGGAGGCCTGAGGGAGCAGTACTTC.